This TCR beta chain was obtained from a study of T cell repertoires in cytomegalovirus infection. Turning to the study itself: CMV infection together with matching HLA type was indicated by public TCR beta signatures.

General observations from the study: Of the TCR beta families, the public ones yielded a cumulative frequency that identified carriers of CMV plus the relevant HLA. In two of eight donors, the top clonotype was HLA-C-restricted CMV-specific.

About this clonotype itself: What it binds is not known.

One entry per CDR3 protein, called by TCRdb with MiXCR from the reads. The table has more than 400,000 distinct CDR3 sequences, about 25% seen once. Germline CDR1 is KGHDR and CDR2 is SFDVKD. V lost 5 bases, J lost 8 bases, and 6 bases lay in between. The CDR3 runs 11 residues. The chain links TRBV24-1 to TRBJ2-1; no firm D call. Specimen: PBMCs. The origin of this receptor is a human donor in good health (CMV status not recorded). Some clones in this sample may be carry-over from other donors' samples. As DNA, the CDR3 is TGTGCCACCAGTGGTCGCGATGAGCAGTTCTTC. It is translated as CATSGRDEQFF.